These 2 T cell receptor beta chains came from one sample sequenced in a study of beta chain features in type 1 diabetes. Findings and limits, study-wide: When Type 1 diabetes patients were examined, their TCRB CDR3s proved moderately but significantly shorter in all four CD4+ subsets.

Their antigens are not known. The authors reverse transcribed all of the isolated RNA, so sequencing captured expressed TCRB transcripts. Profiled with immunoSEQ multiplex PCR; TCRdb holds only in-frame clones, not every one. The sample lists 400,000 or so clones; around 12% were seen once. The sample comprised naive CD4+ T cells from blood. The source is a woman aged 18 to 35 with type 1 diabetes.

This chain uses TRBV4-1 with TRBJ1-2, with TRBD1 matching over 8 bases. V dropped 10 bases and J dropped 3; count of bases not matched to a gene: 4. The CDR3 runs to 12 residues. Germline V gene lookup returns CDR1 MGHRA and CDR2 YSYEKL. CDR3 in amino acids: CATMTGDYGYTF. The CDR3 DNA follows: TGCGCCACCATGACAGGGGACTATGGCTACACCTTC.

This clone has more than one count but fewer than ten. This chain connects TRBV29-1 to TRBJ1-1; the D gene is possibly TRBD1 (6 bases). This CDR3 has 14 residues. V was cut by 7 bases and J by 0 bases, with 15 bases left in between. Germline assignment: CDR1 SQVTM and CDR2 ANQGSEA. CDR3 amino acids: CSAEGGAVNTEAFF. DNA of the CDR3: TGCAGCGCAGAGGGGGGGGCGGTGAACACTGAAGCTTTCTTT.